Sequencing of this TCR beta chain was carried out in a study of OX40 agonist ivuxolimab in advanced cancers. Study-wide points: In the 0.1 to 3.0 mg/kg range, CD4+ and CD8+ blood T cells had expanded clonally by week 6.

With regard to this clone: The antigen is unknown.

V lost 6 bases to trimming and J lost 2 bases, with 9 bases between them. Per the germline V gene, CDR1 is ENHRY and CDR2 is SYGVKD. The CDR3 length is 13 residues. Sequencing was performed with immunoSEQ multiplex PCR; in TCRdb, only in-frame clones are kept and a portion is missing. This sample has around 40,000 clones, with 80% found just once. This chain links TRBV10-3 with TRBJ2-3; D is unclear. The TCR sequence derives from an adult with an advanced solid tumor such as melanoma, head and neck, liver or kidney cancer. The sequencing used CD4+ or CD8+ T cells sorted from blood, collected in a trial of the OX40 agonist ivuxolimab. The CDR3 coding sequence is TGTGCCATCAGCGGTTCCCTCACAGATACGCAGTATTTT. Translation gives CAISGSLTDTQYF.